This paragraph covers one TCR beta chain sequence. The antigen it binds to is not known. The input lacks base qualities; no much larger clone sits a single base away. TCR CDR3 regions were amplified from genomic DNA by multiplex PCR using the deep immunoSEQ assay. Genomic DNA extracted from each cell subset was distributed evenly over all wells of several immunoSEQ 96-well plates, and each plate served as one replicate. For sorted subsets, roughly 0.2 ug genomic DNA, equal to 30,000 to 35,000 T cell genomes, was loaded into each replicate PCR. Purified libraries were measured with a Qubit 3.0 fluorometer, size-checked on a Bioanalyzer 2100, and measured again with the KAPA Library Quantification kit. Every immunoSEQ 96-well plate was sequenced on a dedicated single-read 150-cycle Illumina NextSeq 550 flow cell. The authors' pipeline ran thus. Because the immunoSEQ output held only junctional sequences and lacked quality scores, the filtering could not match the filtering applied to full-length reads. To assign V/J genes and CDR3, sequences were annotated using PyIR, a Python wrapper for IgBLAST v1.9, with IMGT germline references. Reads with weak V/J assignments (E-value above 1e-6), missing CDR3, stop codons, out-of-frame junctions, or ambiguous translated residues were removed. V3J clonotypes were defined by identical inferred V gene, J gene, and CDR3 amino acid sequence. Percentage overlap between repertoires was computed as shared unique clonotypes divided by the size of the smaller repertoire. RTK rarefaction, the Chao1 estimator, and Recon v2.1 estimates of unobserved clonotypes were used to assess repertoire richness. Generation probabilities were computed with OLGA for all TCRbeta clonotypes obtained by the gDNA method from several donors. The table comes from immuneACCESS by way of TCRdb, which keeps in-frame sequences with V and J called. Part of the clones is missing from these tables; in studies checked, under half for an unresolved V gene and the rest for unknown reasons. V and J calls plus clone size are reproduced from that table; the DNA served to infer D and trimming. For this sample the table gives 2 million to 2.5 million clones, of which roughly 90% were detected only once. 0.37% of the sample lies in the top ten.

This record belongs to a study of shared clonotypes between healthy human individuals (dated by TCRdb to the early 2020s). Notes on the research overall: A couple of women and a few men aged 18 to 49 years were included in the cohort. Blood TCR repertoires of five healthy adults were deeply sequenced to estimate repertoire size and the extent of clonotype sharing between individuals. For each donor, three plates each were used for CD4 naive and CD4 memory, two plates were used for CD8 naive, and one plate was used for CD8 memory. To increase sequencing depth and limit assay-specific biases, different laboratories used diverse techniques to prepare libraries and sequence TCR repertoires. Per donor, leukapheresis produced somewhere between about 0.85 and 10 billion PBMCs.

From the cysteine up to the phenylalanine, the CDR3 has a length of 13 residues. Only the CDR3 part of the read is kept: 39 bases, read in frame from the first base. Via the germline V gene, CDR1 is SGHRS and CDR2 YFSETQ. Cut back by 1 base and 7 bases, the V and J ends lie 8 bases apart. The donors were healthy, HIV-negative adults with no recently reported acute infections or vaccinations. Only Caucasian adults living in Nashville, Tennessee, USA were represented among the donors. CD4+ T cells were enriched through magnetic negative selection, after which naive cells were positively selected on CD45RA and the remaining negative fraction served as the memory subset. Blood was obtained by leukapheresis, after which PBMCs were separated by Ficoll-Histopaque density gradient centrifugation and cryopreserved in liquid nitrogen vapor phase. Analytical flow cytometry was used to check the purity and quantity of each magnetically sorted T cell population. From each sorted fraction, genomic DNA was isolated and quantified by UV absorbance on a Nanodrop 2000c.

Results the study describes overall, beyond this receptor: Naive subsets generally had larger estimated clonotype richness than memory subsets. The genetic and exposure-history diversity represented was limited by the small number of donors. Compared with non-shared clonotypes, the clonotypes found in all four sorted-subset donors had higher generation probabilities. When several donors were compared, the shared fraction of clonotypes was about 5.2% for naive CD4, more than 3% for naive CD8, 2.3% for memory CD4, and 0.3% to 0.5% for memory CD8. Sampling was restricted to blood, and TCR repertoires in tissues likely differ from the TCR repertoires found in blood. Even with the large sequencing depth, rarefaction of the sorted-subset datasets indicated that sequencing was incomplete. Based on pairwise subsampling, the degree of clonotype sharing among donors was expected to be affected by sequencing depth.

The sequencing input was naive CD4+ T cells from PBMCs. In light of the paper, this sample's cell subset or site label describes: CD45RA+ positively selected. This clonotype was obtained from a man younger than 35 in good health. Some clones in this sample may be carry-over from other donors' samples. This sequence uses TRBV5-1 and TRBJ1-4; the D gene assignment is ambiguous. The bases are TGCGCCAGCAGCTTGACCCCGCCTGAAAAACTGTTTTTT. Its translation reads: CASSLTPPEKLFF.